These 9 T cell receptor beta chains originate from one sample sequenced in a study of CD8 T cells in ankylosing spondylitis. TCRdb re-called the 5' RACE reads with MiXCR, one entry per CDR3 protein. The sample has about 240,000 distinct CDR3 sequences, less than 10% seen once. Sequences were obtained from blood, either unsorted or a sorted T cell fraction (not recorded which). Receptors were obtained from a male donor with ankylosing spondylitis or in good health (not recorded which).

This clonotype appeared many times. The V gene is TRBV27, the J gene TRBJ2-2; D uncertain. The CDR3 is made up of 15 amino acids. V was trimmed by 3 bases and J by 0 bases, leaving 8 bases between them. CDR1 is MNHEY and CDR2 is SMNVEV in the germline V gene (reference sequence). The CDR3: CASSFLQSNTGELFF. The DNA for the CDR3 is TGTGCCAGCAGTTTCCTACAGTCGAACACCGGGGAGCTGTTTTTT.

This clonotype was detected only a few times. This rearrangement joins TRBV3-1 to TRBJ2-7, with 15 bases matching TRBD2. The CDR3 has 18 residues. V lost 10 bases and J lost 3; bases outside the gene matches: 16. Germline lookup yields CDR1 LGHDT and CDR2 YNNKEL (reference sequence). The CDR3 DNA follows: TGTGCCACCTCCCAACCCGGGACTAGCGGGGGGAATTACTACGAGCAGTACTTC. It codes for CATSQPGTSGGNYYEQYF.

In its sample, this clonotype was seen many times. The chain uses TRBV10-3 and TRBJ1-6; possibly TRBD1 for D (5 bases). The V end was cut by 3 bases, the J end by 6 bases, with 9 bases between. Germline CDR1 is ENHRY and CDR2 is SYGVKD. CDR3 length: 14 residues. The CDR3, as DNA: TGTGCCATCAGTGATCGGGGGTTTAATTCACCCCTCCACTTT. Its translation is CAISDRGFNSPLHF.

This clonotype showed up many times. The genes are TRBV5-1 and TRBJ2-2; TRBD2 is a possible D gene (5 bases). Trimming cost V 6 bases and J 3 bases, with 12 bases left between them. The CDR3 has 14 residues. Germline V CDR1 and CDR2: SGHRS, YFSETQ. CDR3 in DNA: TGCGCCAGCATTCCTAGCCCGTACACCGGGGAGCTGTTTTTT. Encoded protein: CASIPSPYTGELFF.

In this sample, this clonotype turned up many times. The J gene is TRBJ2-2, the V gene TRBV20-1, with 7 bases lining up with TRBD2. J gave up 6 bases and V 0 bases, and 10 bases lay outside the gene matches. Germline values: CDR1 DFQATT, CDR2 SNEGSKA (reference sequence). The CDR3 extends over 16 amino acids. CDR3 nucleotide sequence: TGCAGTGCTAGAGATAAAGTGGCGGGGGATTCCGGGGAGCTGTTTTTT. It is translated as CSARDKVAGDSGELFF.

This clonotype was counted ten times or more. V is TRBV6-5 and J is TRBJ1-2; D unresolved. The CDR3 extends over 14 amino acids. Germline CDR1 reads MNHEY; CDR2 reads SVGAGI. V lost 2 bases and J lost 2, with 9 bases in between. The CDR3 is CASSYAGMNYGYTF. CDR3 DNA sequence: TGTGCCAGCAGTTACGCAGGCATGAACTATGGCTACACCTTC.

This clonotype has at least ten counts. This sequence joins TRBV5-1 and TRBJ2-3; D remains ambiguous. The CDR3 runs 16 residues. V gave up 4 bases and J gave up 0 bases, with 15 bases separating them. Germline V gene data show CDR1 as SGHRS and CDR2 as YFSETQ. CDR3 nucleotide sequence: TGCGCCAGCAGCCCGTTCTATGGCGCTAGCACAGATACGCAGTATTTT. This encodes CASSPFYGASTDTQYF.

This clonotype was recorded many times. CDR3 amino acids: CAIRGTSGRGDEQFF. The CDR3 region has the DNA TGTGCCATCAGGGGGACTAGCGGGAGAGGGGATGAGCAGTTCTTC. V and J are TRBV10-3 and TRBJ2-1, with 14 nucleotides matching TRBD2. V was pared by 6 bases and J by 8 bases, with 6 bases of the junction left unmatched. CDR3 length equals 15 residues. Looked up from germline, CDR1 is ENHRY and CDR2 is SYGVKD.

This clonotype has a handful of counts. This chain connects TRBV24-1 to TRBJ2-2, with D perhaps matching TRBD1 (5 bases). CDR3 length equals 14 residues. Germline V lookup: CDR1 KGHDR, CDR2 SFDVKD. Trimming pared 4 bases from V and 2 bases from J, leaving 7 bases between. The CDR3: CATSETANTGELFF. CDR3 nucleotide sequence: TGTGCCACCAGTGAGACAGCTAACACCGGGGAGCTGTTTTTT.